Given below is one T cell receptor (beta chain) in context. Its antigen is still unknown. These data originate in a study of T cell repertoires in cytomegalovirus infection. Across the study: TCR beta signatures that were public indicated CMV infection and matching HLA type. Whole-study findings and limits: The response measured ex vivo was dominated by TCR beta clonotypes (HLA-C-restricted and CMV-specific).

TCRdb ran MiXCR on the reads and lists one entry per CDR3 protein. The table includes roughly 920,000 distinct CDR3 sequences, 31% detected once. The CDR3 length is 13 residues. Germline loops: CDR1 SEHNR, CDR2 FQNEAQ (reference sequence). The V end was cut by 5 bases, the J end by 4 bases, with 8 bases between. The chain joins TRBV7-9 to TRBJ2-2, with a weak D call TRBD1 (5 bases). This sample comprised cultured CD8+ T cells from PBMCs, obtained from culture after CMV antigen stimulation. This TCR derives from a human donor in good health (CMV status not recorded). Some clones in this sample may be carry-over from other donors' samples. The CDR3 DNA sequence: TGTGCCAGCAGCAGAGACAGCACCGGGGAGCTGTTTTTT. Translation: CASSRDSTGELFF.